These T cell receptor beta chains were read from a single sample in a study of T cell responses to AZD1222 COVID-19 vaccine. Here immunoSEQ multiplex PCR was the method, and the copy in TCRdb shows in-frame clones only, minus some. This table holds 85,000 to 120,000 clones, 90% found once. Sequenced here: peripheral blood, sampled 28 days after the second AZD1222 dose. The receptors stem from an adult who received the AZD1222 COVID-19 vaccine. The CDR3 runs from the conserved cysteine through the conserved F or W. The order of the fields is V gene, J gene, D gene, clone size, CDR3 protein, CDR3 DNA. D genes are given only for firm matches. Size values are once, few and many counts, or a class for expanded clones, and some rows have none.

V: TRBV2
J: TRBJ2-3
D: TRBD2
size: once
CDR3: CASRAGLAGSTDTQYF
DNA: TGTGCCAGCCGGGCCGGACTAGCGGGGTCCACAGATACGCAGTATTTT

V: TRBV7-9
J: TRBJ1-2
D: -
size: -
CDR3: CASSLEAVHGALAYGYTF
DNA: TGTGCCAGCAGCTTAGAAGCGGTACATGGGGCTCTCGCCTATGGCTACACCTTC

V: TRBV7-2
J: TRBJ1-5
D: TRBD1
size: -
CDR3: CASSFQTGGMQPQHF
DNA: TGTGCCAGCAGCTTCCAGACAGGGGGTATGCAGCCCCAGCATTTT

V: TRBV18
J: TRBJ1-6
D: -
size: -
CDR3: CASSTQGGGNSPLHF
DNA: TGTGCCAGCTCAACACAGGGAGGGGGTAATTCACCCCTCCACTTT

V: TRBV27
J: TRBJ2-7
D: -
size: -
CDR3: CASSLSPGSSYEQYF
DNA: TGTGCCAGCAGTTTATCCCCCGGGAGCTCCTACGAGCAGTACTTC

V: TRBV11-2
J: TRBJ2-1
D: -
size: -
CDR3: CASSKGGGGLF
DNA: TGTGCCAGCAGCAAAGGGGGCGGAGGGCTCTTC

V: TRBV6-4
J: TRBJ1-1
D: TRBD1
size: -
CDR3: CASSPEGQGITEAFF
DNA: TGTGCCAGCAGTCCGGAAGGACAGGGCATCACTGAAGCTTTCTTT

V: TRBV21-1
J: TRBJ1-2
D: -
size: once
CDR3: CASRRVLGGTHGYTF
DNA: TGTGCCAGCAGAAGGGTTTTGGGGGGAACCCATGGCTACACCTTC

V: TRBV27
J: TRBJ1-5
D: -
size: once
CDR3: CASSLSLLDNQPQHF
DNA: TGTGCCAGCAGTTTATCCCTGCTAGACAATCAGCCCCAGCATTTT

V: TRBV19
J: TRBJ2-7
D: TRBD2
size: -
CDR3: CASSYGGMGYEQYF
DNA: TGTGCCAGTAGTTACGGGGGGATGGGTTACGAGCAGTACTTC

V: TRBV6-5
J: TRBJ2-2
D: -
size: -
CDR3: CASARTANTGELFF
DNA: TGTGCCAGCGCCAGGACAGCTAACACCGGGGAGCTGTTTTTT

V: TRBV19
J: TRBJ2-7
D: TRBD1
size: -
CDR3: CASSGTGGEQYF
DNA: TGTGCCAGTAGCGGGACAGGGGGCGAGCAGTACTTC

V: TRBV12-3/TRBV12-4
J: TRBJ2-7
D: -
size: -
CDR3: CASSLSNSYEQYF
DNA: TGTGCCAGCAGTTTATCTAACTCCTACGAGCAGTACTTC

V: TRBV9
J: TRBJ1-2
D: -
size: -
CDR3: CASSVGYGYTF
DNA: TGTGCCAGCAGCGTTGGCTATGGCTACACCTTC

V: TRBV7-2
J: TRBJ2-7
D: TRBD1
size: -
CDR3: CASSTDRVRSYEQYF
DNA: TGTGCCAGCAGCACAGACAGGGTGAGGTCCTACGAGCAGTACTTC

V: TRBV15
J: TRBJ2-2
D: -
size: -
CDR3: CATRRPAESGELFF
DNA: TGTGCCACCAGAAGACCCGCGGAGTCCGGGGAGCTGTTTTTT

V: TRBV19
J: TRBJ2-3
D: -
size: -
CDR3: CASSIRIGAYTTDTQYF
DNA: TGTGCCAGTAGTATCAGAATCGGGGCCTACACCACAGATACGCAGTATTTT

V: TRBV6-5
J: TRBJ2-7
D: -
size: many
CDR3: CASSSSFEQYF
DNA: TGTGCCAGCAGTTCAAGCTTTGAGCAGTACTTC

V: TRBV7-8
J: TRBJ2-3
D: TRBD1
size: -
CDR3: CASSSGQGRTDTQYF
DNA: TGTGCCAGCAGCTCTGGACAGGGACGCACAGATACGCAGTATTTT

V: TRBV7-8
J: TRBJ1-1
D: -
size: once
CDR3: CASSGILVDGEAFF
DNA: TGTGCCAGCAGCGGCATCTTGGTAGACGGTGAAGCTTTCTTT

V: TRBV27
J: TRBJ1-2
D: TRBD1
size: -
CDR3: CASQTGSYGYTF
DNA: TGTGCCAGCCAGACAGGGTCCTATGGCTACACCTTC

V: TRBV6-5
J: TRBJ2-1
D: -
size: few
CDR3: CASSPRFHEQFF
DNA: TGTGCCAGCAGCCCCAGATTCCATGAGCAGTTCTTC

V: TRBV11-1
J: TRBJ2-7
D: -
size: once
CDR3: CASTAQGGSYEQYF
DNA: TGTGCCAGCACAGCTCAGGGCGGCTCCTACGAGCAGTACTTC

V: TRBV6-6
J: TRBJ1-6
D: -
size: -
CDR3: CASSTRVTLHSPLHF
DNA: TGTGCCAGCAGTACCAGGGTTACGTTGCATTCACCCCTCCACTTT

V: TRBV5-1
J: TRBJ1-1
D: -
size: -
CDR3: CASNKAGRGNTEAFF
DNA: TGCGCCAGCAACAAGGCAGGGAGGGGGAACACTGAAGCTTTCTTT

V: TRBV6-2/TRBV6-3
J: TRBJ1-6
D: -
size: -
CDR3: CASSYRGSPLHF
DNA: TGTGCCAGCAGTTACCGAGGTTCACCCCTCCACTTT

V: TRBV6-5
J: TRBJ2-7
D: TRBD2
size: -
CDR3: CASSYLRLADIYEQYF
DNA: TGTGCCAGCAGTTACTTAAGACTAGCGGATATTTACGAGCAGTACTTC

V: TRBV4-1
J: TRBJ2-7
D: -
size: -
CDR3: CASSQGLLGGEQYF
DNA: TGCGCCAGCAGCCAAGGACTTCTGGGGGGCGAGCAGTACTTC

V: TRBV7-9
J: TRBJ2-5
D: -
size: -
CDR3: CASSSQIGGETQYF
DNA: TGTGCCAGCAGCTCCCAAATCGGGGGAGAGACCCAGTACTTC

V: TRBV9
J: TRBJ2-1
D: TRBD1
size: -
CDR3: CASSVGDRHNEQFF
DNA: TGTGCCAGCAGCGTTGGGGACAGACACAATGAGCAGTTCTTC

V: TRBV9
J: TRBJ1-1
D: TRBD1
size: once
CDR3: CASSAADREDTEAFF
DNA: TGTGCCAGCAGCGCAGCGGACAGGGAGGATACTGAAGCTTTCTTT

V: TRBV9
J: TRBJ1-1
D: TRBD1
size: -
CDR3: CASSANRRDRRDRNTEAFF
DNA: TGTGCCAGCAGCGCCAACCGCAGGGACAGACGAGACCGGAACACTGAAGCTTTCTTT

V: TRBV14
J: TRBJ1-6
D: -
size: -
CDR3: CASSPRGGARANSPLHF
DNA: TGTGCCAGCAGCCCTCGCGGGGGAGCGCGAGCCAATTCACCCCTCCACTTT

V: TRBV6-2/TRBV6-3
J: TRBJ1-5
D: -
size: once
CDR3: CASSYGSGQGNQPQHF
DNA: TGTGCCAGCAGTTACGGGAGTGGGCAGGGCAATCAGCCCCAGCATTTT

V: TRBV6-4
J: TRBJ2-2
D: -
size: -
CDR3: CASSDEGGTGTGELFF
DNA: TGTGCCAGCAGTGACGAAGGGGGTACGGGCACCGGGGAGCTGTTTTTT

V: TRBV7-6
J: TRBJ1-6
D: TRBD1
size: -
CDR3: CASSSEGQGNNSPLHF
DNA: TGTGCCAGCAGCTCGGAGGGACAGGGAAATAATTCACCCCTCCACTTT

V: TRBV19
J: TRBJ1-1
D: -
size: -
CDR3: CASSIPRGEEAFF
DNA: TGTGCCAGTAGTATCCCCAGGGGTGAGGAAGCTTTCTTT

V: TRBV29-1
J: TRBJ2-3
D: -
size: -
CDR3: CSVEDRDTDTQYF
DNA: TGCAGCGTAGAGGACAGAGACACAGATACGCAGTATTTT

V: TRBV6-4
J: TRBJ2-2
D: TRBD2
size: -
CDR3: CASSESGGATGELFF
DNA: TGTGCCAGCAGTGAAAGCGGGGGGGCCACCGGGGAGCTGTTTTTT

V: TRBV6-5
J: TRBJ2-1
D: TRBD2
size: -
CDR3: CASSSAREGYNEQFF
DNA: TGTGCCAGCAGTTCCGCCAGGGAGGGTTACAATGAGCAGTTCTTC

V: TRBV4-3
J: TRBJ1-5
D: -
size: -
CDR3: CASSQDYADSFGNQPQHF
DNA: TGCGCCAGCAGCCAAGACTATGCGGATTCTTTTGGCAATCAGCCCCAGCATTTT

V: TRBV2
J: TRBJ1-5
D: TRBD1
size: once
CDR3: CASSEPARGNQPQHF
DNA: TGTGCCAGCAGTGAACCCGCCAGGGGGAATCAGCCCCAGCATTTT

V: TRBV3-1/TRBV3-2
J: TRBJ1-2
D: -
size: -
CDR3: CASSQGQTPPYGYTF
DNA: TGTGCCAGCAGCCAGGGCCAAACCCCCCCTTATGGCTACACCTTC

V: TRBV23-1
J: TRBJ2-7
D: TRBD2
size: once
CDR3: CASTLGGVEQYF
DNA: TGCGCCAGCACCCTCGGGGGGGTCGAGCAGTACTTC

V: TRBV11-2
J: TRBJ1-1
D: -
size: -
CDR3: CASNHRPMGTEAFF
DNA: TGTGCCAGCAACCACAGGCCCATGGGGACTGAAGCTTTCTTT

V: TRBV3-1/TRBV3-2
J: TRBJ1-2
D: -
size: -
CDR3: CASSQEGGYTF
DNA: TGTGCCAGCAGCCAAGAAGGGGGCTACACCTTC

V: TRBV5-1
J: TRBJ2-1
D: TRBD2
size: -
CDR3: CASSLAPGGGAYNEQFF
DNA: TGCGCCAGCAGCTTGGCCCCCGGCGGGGGTGCCTACAATGAGCAGTTCTTC

V: TRBV20-1
J: TRBJ2-3
D: -
size: -
CDR3: CSASTAGGQYF
DNA: TGCAGTGCTAGCACCGCCGGGGGGCAGTATTTT

V: TRBV6-4
J: TRBJ2-1
D: -
size: -
CDR3: CASSEVSSYNEQFF
DNA: TGTGCCAGCAGTGAGGTGAGCTCCTACAATGAGCAGTTCTTC

V: TRBV4-1
J: TRBJ2-7
D: TRBD2
size: -
CDR3: CASSPTSESSEQYF
DNA: TGCGCCAGCAGCCCGACTAGCGAATCTAGCGAGCAGTACTTC

V: TRBV6-6
J: TRBJ1-2
D: TRBD1
size: -
CDR3: CASSYAGTGIGYTF
DNA: TGTGCCAGCAGTTACGCAGGGACAGGGATAGGCTACACCTTC

V: TRBV2
J: TRBJ1-2
D: -
size: -
CDR3: CATKESTSGNGYTF
DNA: TGTGCCACAAAAGAATCCACCTCAGGGAATGGCTACACCTTC

V: TRBV6-5
J: TRBJ2-7
D: -
size: -
CDR3: CASSSSWTYEQYF
DNA: TGTGCCAGCAGTTCGTCGTGGACCTACGAGCAGTACTTC

V: TRBV4-1
J: TRBJ2-5
D: -
size: -
CDR3: CASSQPGSPKETQYF
DNA: TGCGCCAGCAGCCAACCGGGGAGCCCGAAGGAGACCCAGTACTTC

V: TRBV2
J: TRBJ1-2
D: TRBD1
size: -
CDR3: CASSKGGGDGYTF
DNA: TGTGCCAGCAGCAAAGGAGGGGGCGATGGCTACACCTTC

V: TRBV24-1
J: TRBJ2-1
D: -
size: -
CDR3: CATVDTWGNEQFF
DNA: TGTGCCACCGTAGACACCTGGGGGAATGAGCAGTTCTTC

V: TRBV11-2
J: TRBJ2-5
D: -
size: -
CDR3: CASSLLSSGETQYF
DNA: TGTGCCAGCAGCTTATTATCTAGTGGAGAGACCCAGTACTTC

V: TRBV5-1
J: TRBJ2-1
D: -
size: -
CDR3: CASRGSVITSNEQFF
DNA: TGCGCCAGCAGGGGTAGCGTCATAACCAGCAATGAGCAGTTCTTC

V: TRBV18
J: TRBJ2-7
D: -
size: -
CDR3: CASSSGRGYEQYF
DNA: TGTGCCAGCTCATCCGGTCGGGGTTACGAGCAGTACTTC

V: TRBV6-2/TRBV6-3
J: TRBJ2-3
D: -
size: -
CDR3: CASSYPSAGTDTQYF
DNA: TGTGCCAGCAGTTATCCGAGTGCCGGCACAGATACGCAGTATTTT